This paragraph reports one T cell receptor (beta chain). Its antigen is still unknown. This specimen belongs to a study of cytomegalovirus exposure and HLA in healthy donors. General study findings and limits: In a later analysis, a missense DCLRE1C variant was linked to TCR beta V- and J-gene trimming. In an earlier analysis, most TCR beta V segments were productive about 87% or about 30% of the time. Most TCR sequences were rare, but some public TCRs occurred in many donors.

The PCR employed 60 Vbeta primers together with 13 Jbeta primers. The method was immunoSEQ multiplex PCR; TCRdb's version includes in-frame clones alone and lacks a portion of them. The sample has nearly 110,000 clones, roughly four fifths seen once. The length of the CDR3 is 15 residues. Deletions cut 0 bases from V and 4 bases from J, with 10 bases between. Per germline, CDR1 LGHNA and CDR2 YNFKEQ. This chain links TRBV4-2 with TRBJ1-5; maybe TRBD1 (5 bases). Sequenced input: PBMCs. The receptor comes from a man aged 50 to 59 in good health and CMV-seronegative. The CDR3 loop is CASSQERAGNQPQHF. In nucleotides, the CDR3 is TGTGCCAGCAGCCAAGAACGGGCAGGGAATCAGCCCCAGCATTTT.